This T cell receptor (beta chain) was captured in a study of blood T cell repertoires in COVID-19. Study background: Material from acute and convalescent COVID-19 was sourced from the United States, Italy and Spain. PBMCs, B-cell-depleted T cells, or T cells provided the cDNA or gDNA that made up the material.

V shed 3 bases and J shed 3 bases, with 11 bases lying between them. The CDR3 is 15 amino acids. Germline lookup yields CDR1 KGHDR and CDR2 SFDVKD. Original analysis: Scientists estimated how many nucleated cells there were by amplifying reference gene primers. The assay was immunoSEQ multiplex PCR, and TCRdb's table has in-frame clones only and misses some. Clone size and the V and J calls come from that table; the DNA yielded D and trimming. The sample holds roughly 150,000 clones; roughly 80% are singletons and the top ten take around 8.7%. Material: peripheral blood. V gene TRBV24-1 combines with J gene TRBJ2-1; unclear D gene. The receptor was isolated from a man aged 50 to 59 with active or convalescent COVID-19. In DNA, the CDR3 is TGTGCCACCAGTGATGCAAGCTCCTTCTACAATGAGCAGTTCTTC. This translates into CATSDASSFYNEQFF.